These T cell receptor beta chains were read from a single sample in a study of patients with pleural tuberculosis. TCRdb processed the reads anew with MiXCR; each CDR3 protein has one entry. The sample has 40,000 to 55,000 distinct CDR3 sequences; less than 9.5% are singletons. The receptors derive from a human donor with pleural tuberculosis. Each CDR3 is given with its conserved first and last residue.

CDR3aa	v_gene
CSVIGGNTEAFF	TRBV29-1
CASSQTSGSTDTQYF	TRBV6-1
CASSPTSGRFVETQYF	TRBV12-3/TRBV12-4
CASSLEGQGKLERYTF	TRBV13
CASRVLDEKLFF	TRBV2
CASSHRRQHSNTEAFF	TRBV5-1
CSAGQGAPRETQYF	TRBV20-1
CSARGGSVLETQYF	TRBV20-1
CASSLGSGRDNEQYF	TRBV27
CASSPSGKRDGYTF	TRBV18
CSARPLEAKNIQYF	TRBV20-1
CSAPQGLAEYEQYF	TRBV20-1
CASSQWGMNTEAFF	TRBV6-1
CASSFRPGTQYF	TRBV5-4
CASRQLDRDSEAFF	TRBV3-1
CASSLPEGRSYEQYF	TRBV11-1
CASSLAFRIAGVNEQFF	TRBV11-1
CASTRQGKRYGYTF	TRBV12-3/TRBV12-4
CASSFNGENEQFF	TRBV2
CASSEDRPGYTF	TRBV2
CASSEGQSYYEAFF	TRBV5-1
CASSRQRYNTEAFF	TRBV18
CASSLRYTRTDTQYF	TRBV3-1
CSAIPGQGAETQYF	TRBV20-1
CASSSSGDTQYF	TRBV9
CASSPIPTSSYNEQFF	TRBV7-6
CASRRAGGAMNTEAFF	TRBV25-1
CASSEGGPDTQYF	TRBV6-1
CSAAFLNTEAFF	TRBV20-1
CASSFQGRVSGNTIYF	TRBV11-1
CSAETGGEETQYF	TRBV20-1
CASNLLSQNTIYF	TRBV12-3/TRBV12-4
CASSQDIGLAVHEQFF	TRBV3-1
CASSLVVRSETQYF	TRBV11-1
CASSLAAGVTDTQYF	TRBV5-4